This TCR beta chain was recorded in a study of cytomegalovirus exposure and HLA in healthy donors. With respect to this clone: What it binds is not known.

Study results and limitations: Most subjects' HLA-A and HLA-B alleles were reportedly predicted from TCR beta sequences. Within an earlier analysis, most TCR beta V segments proved productive either about 87% or about 30% of the time. Later work associated roughly 15,000 TCR beta sequences with HLA alleles at 0.05 false discovery rate.

Both 60 Vbeta primers and 13 Jbeta primers went into the PCR. Libraries were prepared by immunoSEQ multiplex PCR; TCRdb keeps only in-frame clonotypes and omits some of them. The data hold under 150,000 clones, with 65% to 80% observed a single time. The origin of this receptor is a male donor in good health and CMV-seropositive. Material: PBMCs.

The CDR3 bases are TGTGCCAGCAGTTTAGCCCGGGACAGCTATGGCTACACCTTC. Its protein product is CASSLARDSYGYTF. The chain combines TRBV27 with TRBJ1-2; TRBD1 matches at 7 bases. The ends lost 2 bases at V and 4 bases at J; junction bases unmatched: 4. Germline CDR1 reads MNHEY; CDR2 reads SMNVEV (reference sequence). The CDR3 runs 14 residues.